The 31 T cell receptor beta chains presented below share a single source sample, sequenced in a study of blood T cell repertoires in COVID-19. The protocol was immunoSEQ multiplex PCR, while the TCRdb copy is restricted to in-frame clones and leaves out a portion. The sample holds 300,000 to 500,000 clones, roughly 88% seen once. The source material was PBMCs or T cells enriched from blood (not recorded which). The receptors derive from a woman under 40 with acute COVID-19.

This sequence joins TRBV19 and TRBJ1-3, with D perhaps matching TRBD1 (6 bases). From germline, CDR1 is LNHDA and CDR2 SQIVND (reference sequence). CDR3 length: 11 residues. Trimming shortened V by 10 bases and J by 5 bases, and 9 bases separated the two germline ends. The CDR3 nucleotides are TGTGCCACCGGACAGAGAAACACCATATATTTT. As protein: CATGQRNTIYF.

The chain recombines TRBV2 with TRBJ1-1; possible D gene TRBD1, 6 bases. The germline gives CDR1 SNHLY, CDR2 FYNNEI. Trimming stripped 1 base from V and 1 base from J, with 10 bases between. This CDR3 has 15 amino acids. CDR3 sequence reads: CASSEGRTANTEAFF. Here the CDR3 DNA reads TGTGCCAGCAGTGAAGGTAGGACAGCGAACACTGAAGCTTTCTTT.

About this clone itself: This may come from a read error, since a much larger clone is one base off. The chain uses TRBV14 and TRBJ2-7, with 9 bases lining up with TRBD1. The CDR3 sequence is 14 residues long. The germline gives CDR1 SGHDN, CDR2 FVKESK. V lost 4 bases, J lost 2 bases, and 3 bases stayed unmatched. This CDR3 is CASSPRTGAYEQYF. The CDR3, as DNA: TGTGCCAGCAGCCCACGGACAGGGGCCTACGAGCAGTACTTC.

The chain carries TRBV7-9 and TRBJ1-4; 8 bases match TRBD1. CDR1 is SEHNR and CDR2 is FQNEAQ in the germline V gene (reference sequence). The junction had 6 bases not matched to a gene; V was cut back by 1 base and J by 8 bases. The CDR3 is 15 residues long. The DNA for the CDR3 is TGTGCCAGCAGCTTAGGGGACAGGAGGGGGGAAAAACTGTTTTTT. Protein product: CASSLGDRRGEKLFF.

The chain joins TRBV19 to TRBJ1-6, with D perhaps TRBD1 (6 bases). The CDR3 loop spans 16 amino acids. The V gene's germline CDR1 is LNHDA and CDR2 SQIVND (reference sequence). V was trimmed by 7 bases and J by 6 bases, leaving 19 bases between them. Written as DNA, the CDR3 is TGTGCCAGTACCAAACGGGGGGGCGCCCTTAATTCACCCCTCCACTTT. As protein: CASTKRGGALNSPLHF.

The gene calls are TRBV2 and TRBJ1-3; possible D gene TRBD1, 6 bases. Trimming removed 5 bases from V and 0 bases from J, with 14 bases in between. This CDR3 region has 16 residues. Germline V gene data show CDR1 as SNHLY and CDR2 as FYNNEI. CDR3 sequence (DNA): TGTGCCAGCAGTCCCCATGGGACAAACTCTGGAAACACCATATATTTT. It is translated as CASSPHGTNSGNTIYF.

The chain couples TRBV4-3 to TRBJ2-1, with D tentatively TRBD2 (6 bases). The CDR3 loop spans 16 amino acids. Germline CDR1 and CDR2: LGHNA and YSLEER. V lost 0 bases and J 4 bases, leaving 13 bases between the germline ends. CDR3 DNA sequence: TGCGCCAGCAGCCAAGATAGGAGGGGTCCATACAATGAGCAGTTCTTC. Residues: CASSQDRRGPYNEQFF.

The chain links TRBV29-1 to TRBJ2-7; a possible D gene is TRBD1 (8 bases). V was pared by 7 bases and J by 6 bases, with 16 bases between. There are 12 residues in the CDR3. Germline V gene lookup returns CDR1 SQVTM and CDR2 ANQGSEA. This CDR3 reads CSATTGGGEQYF. The CDR3 DNA reads as TGCAGCGCTACAACAGGGGGGGGCGAGCAGTACTTC.

The chain is built from TRBV19 and TRBJ1-1, with 7 positions matching TRBD1. Trimming took 9 bases from V and 0 from J; bases not matched to a gene: 7. From germline, CDR1 is LNHDA and CDR2 SQIVND (reference sequence). This CDR3 has 14 residues. The CDR3, as DNA: TGTGCCAGCCAACCCGGGACAGTGAACACTGAAGCTTTCTTT. It codes for CASQPGTVNTEAFF.

This clone was seen only once. The CDR3 bases are TGTGCCAGCAGCCGCCTGACAGCGAACACTGAAGCTTTCTTT. As protein: CASSRLTANTEAFF. This chain links TRBV3-1 (or the pseudogene TRBV3-2) with TRBJ1-1; tentatively, D is TRBD1 (5 bases). The V end lost 4 bases, the J end lost 1 base, and 10 bases lay between the germline ends. In germline, CDR1 is LGHDT, CDR2 YNNKEL (reference sequence). CDR3 size: 14 residues.

The rearrangement joins TRBV6-1 to TRBJ1-3; D call uncertain. The CDR3 has 13 residues. CDR1 and CDR2 from the germline V gene are MNHNS and SASEGT. V dropped 2 bases and J dropped 2 bases, with 4 bases sitting between them. The CDR3 region has the DNA TGTGCCAGCAGTGAACCTGCTGGAAACACCATATATTTT. It yields the protein CASSEPAGNTIYF.

The V and J genes are TRBV12-3 or TRBV12-4 and TRBJ1-2; 7 bases line up with TRBD1. J was trimmed by 6 bases and V by 4 bases; bases with no gene match: 5. The CDR3 length is 13 residues. The CDR3 sequence is CASSSGTAHGYTF. DNA for the CDR3: TGTGCCAGCAGTTCCGGGACAGCCCATGGCTACACCTTC.

J is TRBJ1-5 and V is TRBV6-5, with D possibly matching TRBD1 (6 bases). V lost 5 bases and J lost 6, with 11 bases in between. CDR1 is MNHEY and CDR2 is SVGAGI in the germline V gene. There are 13 residues in the CDR3. CDR3 loop: CASSRDIFQPQHF. CDR3 DNA: TGTGCCAGCAGTCGGGACATTTTTCAGCCCCAGCATTTT.

This chain links TRBV7-9 with TRBJ1-2; no reliable D call. The CDR3 loop spans 15 amino acids. Germline-derived CDR1 and CDR2 are SEHNR and FQNEAQ (reference sequence). V was shortened by 0 bases and J by 2 bases, with 10 bases between the two germline ends. CDR3 sequence reads: CASSLAGARNYGYTF. The CDR3 nucleotides are TGTGCCAGCAGCTTAGCGGGTGCTAGGAACTATGGCTACACCTTC.

The V and J genes are TRBV5-5 and TRBJ1-6; a possible D gene is TRBD1 (5 bases). V gave up 6 bases and J gave up 5 bases, with 12 bases separating them. The CDR3 is 14 residues long. The germline CDR1 and CDR2 sequences are SGHKS and YYEKEE (reference sequence). The CDR3 sequence is CASKLSQDNSPLHF. In DNA form, the CDR3 reads TGTGCCAGCAAGCTTTCACAGGATAATTCACCCCTCCACTTT.

V and J are TRBV7-3 and TRBJ1-6; 10 bases are shared with TRBD1. This CDR3 spans 14 amino acids. V gave up 3 bases and J gave up 9 bases; unmatched junction bases: 2. Per germline, CDR1 SGHTA and CDR2 FQGTGA. CDR3: CASSLGTGVSPLHF. CDR3 in DNA: TGTGCCAGCAGCTTGGGGACAGGGGTTTCACCCCTCCACTTT.

As regards this clone: One junction end does not reproduce the germline sequence, and a read error may be involved. The gene calls are TRBV11-2 and TRBJ1-4, with D maybe TRBD1 (5 bases). The CDR3 spans 8 residues. Germline V gene lookup returns CDR1 SGHAT and CDR2 FQNNGV. This CDR3 reads CLRVKLFF. The DNA for the CDR3 is TGCCTCAGGGTAAAACTGTTTTTT.

The V and J genes are TRBV19 and TRBJ2-7, with 7 bases identical to TRBD1. The trim removed 5 bases at V and 4 bases at J, leaving 14 bases unmatched. The CDR3 covers 16 residues. Germline V gives CDR1 LNHDA, CDR2 SQIVND (reference sequence). CDR3 loop: CASSFILAGGLYEQYF. In nucleotides, the CDR3 is TGTGCCAGTAGTTTTATTTTGGCAGGGGGTCTTTACGAGCAGTACTTC.

J is TRBJ2-2 and V is TRBV3-1 (or the pseudogene TRBV3-2); a weak D match, TRBD2 (5 bases). This CDR3 comprises 17 residues. Germline V lookup: CDR1 LGHDT, CDR2 YNNKEL (reference sequence). Trimming removed 0 bases at V and 2 bases at J, with 13 bases between. The CDR3 nucleotides read TGTGCCAGCAGCCAAGATCGGGATTTGGGTAACACCGGGGAGCTGTTTTTT. It codes for CASSQDRDLGNTGELFF.

The CDR3 DNA follows: TGTGCCAGCACGCCGGACAGGGGAACAGATACGCAGTATTTT. Amino acid sequence: CASTPDRGTDTQYF. The chain links TRBV27 to TRBJ2-3; 9 nucleotides line up with TRBD1. V was clipped by 7 bases and J by 3 bases; unmatched bases: 5. The CDR3 totals 14 residues. Germline lookup yields CDR1 MNHEY and CDR2 SMNVEV (reference sequence).

The V gene is TRBV2, the J gene TRBJ1-1; weak D call: TRBD1 (5 bases). CDR1 is SNHLY and CDR2 is FYNNEI in the germline V gene. Trimming pared 5 bases from V and 8 bases from J, leaving 15 bases between. This CDR3 is built from 13 residues. The CDR3 loop is CASSPDQGYEAFF. The CDR3 DNA reads TGTGCCAGCAGTCCAGACCAGGGATACGAAGCTTTCTTT.

This chain uses TRBV5-1 with TRBJ2-1; 7 bases line up with TRBD2. V dropped 0 bases and J dropped 12; count of bases not matched to a gene: 0. Germline lookup yields CDR1 SGHRS and CDR2 YFSETQ. The CDR3 covers 11 residues. The CDR3 here is CASSLAGGQFF. Here the CDR3 DNA reads TGCGCCAGCAGCTTGGCGGGGGGGCAGTTCTTC.

The sample holds one count of this clone. V gene TRBV7-9 combines with J gene TRBJ2-2; TRBD1 aligns across 7 bases. In germline, CDR1 is SEHNR, CDR2 FQNEAQ (reference sequence). The CDR3 covers 16 residues. J lost 8 bases, V lost 5 bases, and 14 bases had no gene match. CDR3 loop: CASSERATGSGGELFF. CDR3 DNA: TGTGCCAGCAGCGAGCGTGCGACAGGGTCTGGAGGGGAGCTGTTTTTT.

The chain carries TRBV11-2 and TRBJ1-6; no clear D gene. Germline CDR1 reads SGHAT; CDR2 reads FQNNGV. This CDR3 comprises 16 residues. The ends were cut back, 2 bases at V and 8 bases at J, with 16 bases in the middle. In DNA form, the CDR3 reads TGTGCCAGCAGCTTAACCCCCGGGTCAGCTTATTCACCCCTCCACTTT. Protein: CASSLTPGSAYSPLHF.

CDR3 loop: CASSLRTGSTDTQYF. The CDR3 region has the DNA TGTGCCAGCTCACTCCGGACAGGGAGCACAGATACGCAGTATTTT. The chain uses TRBV18 and TRBJ2-3, with 8 nucleotides matching TRBD1. The CDR3 totals 15 residues. In germline, CDR1 is KGHSH, CDR2 LQKENI. After removal of 4 bases from V and 0 bases from J, the junction contained 3 bases not matched to a gene.

Only one count was recorded for this clone. The chain joins TRBV4-1 to TRBJ2-1; 11 bases line up with TRBD2. Germline CDR1 and CDR2: MGHRA and YSYEKL. The CDR3 is 15 residues long. J lost 7 bases, V lost 1 base, and 3 bases had no gene match. Written as DNA, the CDR3 is TGCGCCAGCAGCCAAGTACGACTAGCGGGGAATGAGCAGTTCTTC. Amino acids: CASSQVRLAGNEQFF.

This clone was seen only once. This chain links TRBV11-2 with TRBJ2-1; 8 bases are shared with TRBD2. There are 19 residues in the CDR3. Germline loops: CDR1 SGHAT, CDR2 FQNNGV. Trimming took 1 base from V and 0 from J; bases not matched to a gene: 11. The CDR3 spells CASSLGRPGGLSSYNEQFF. CDR3 sequence (DNA): TGTGCCAGCAGCTTAGGCAGGCCGGGGGGGCTTAGCTCCTACAATGAGCAGTTCTTC. The variable domain in full, completed from reference TRBV11-2 and TRBJ2-1, reads EAGVAQSPRYKIIEKRQSVAFWCNPISGHATLYWYQQILGQGPKLLIQFQNNGVVDDSQLPKDRFSAERLKGVDSTLKIQPAKLEDSAVYLCASSLGRPGGLSSYNEQFFGPGTRLTVL.

The chain has TRBV9 and TRBJ2-2, with TRBD2 matching 7 bases. Germline CDR1 reads SGDLS; CDR2 reads YYNGEE. The CDR3 totals 13 residues. V lost 6 bases and J lost 6; bases outside the gene matches: 5. This chain's CDR3 is CASNRGESGELFF. Written as DNA, the CDR3 is TGTGCCAGCAATCGGGGGGAGTCCGGGGAGCTGTTTTTT.

The chain recombines TRBV7-9 with TRBJ2-3; 9 bases are shared with TRBD1. The V segment lost 8 bases and the J segment 3 bases; nucleotides outside the gene matches: 6. This CDR3 is built from 14 residues. The germline CDR1 and CDR2 sequences are SEHNR and FQNEAQ (reference sequence). The CDR3 DNA reads as TGTGCCAGCTACGGGACAGGGAGGACAGATACGCAGTATTTT. Amino acids: CASYGTGRTDTQYF.

This clone has just one count. V usage is TRBV7-2 and J usage is TRBJ1-2; TRBD1 aligns across 8 bases. Trimming removed 7 bases from V and 6 bases from J; junction bases left unmatched: 7. The CDR3 consists of 13 residues. Germline CDR1 is SGHTA and CDR2 is FQGNSA. The CDR3 loop is CASTDRGKDGYTF. As DNA, the CDR3 is TGTGCCAGCACCGACAGGGGTAAGGATGGCTACACCTTC.

The chain uses TRBV18 and TRBJ2-1; 8 nucleotides match TRBD2. The CDR3 consists of 17 residues. Germline loops: CDR1 KGHSH, CDR2 LQKENI. V lost 2 bases, J lost 2 bases, and 8 bases stayed unmatched. The CDR3 DNA sequence: TGTGCCAGCTCACCAACTCCGGGACTAGGCACCTACAATGAGCAGTTCTTC. Protein sequence: CASSPTPGLGTYNEQFF.